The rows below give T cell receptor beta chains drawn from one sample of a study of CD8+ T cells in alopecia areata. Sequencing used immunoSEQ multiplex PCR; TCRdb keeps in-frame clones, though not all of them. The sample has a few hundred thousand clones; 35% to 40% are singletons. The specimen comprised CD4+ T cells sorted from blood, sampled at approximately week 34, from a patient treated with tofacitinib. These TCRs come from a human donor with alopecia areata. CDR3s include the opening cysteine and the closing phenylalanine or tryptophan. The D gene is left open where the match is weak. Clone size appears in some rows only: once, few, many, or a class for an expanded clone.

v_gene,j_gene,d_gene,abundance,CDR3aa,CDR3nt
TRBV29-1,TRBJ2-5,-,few,CSDRTGETQYF,TGCAGCGATCGTACGGGAGAGACCCAGTACTTC
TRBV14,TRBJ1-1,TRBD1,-,CASSQRTGRNTEAFF,TGTGCCAGCAGCCAAAGGACAGGTCGGAACACTGAAGCTTTCTTT
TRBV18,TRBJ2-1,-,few,CASSRRESEYNEQFF,TGTGCCAGCTCACGACGGGAGAGCGAATACAATGAGCAGTTCTTC
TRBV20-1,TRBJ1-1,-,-,CSARGVVEAFF,TGCAGTGCTAGAGGGGTCGTTGAAGCTTTCTTT
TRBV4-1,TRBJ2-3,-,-,CASSQVPHTDTQYF,TGCGCCAGCAGCCAAGTTCCCCACACAGATACGCAGTATTTT
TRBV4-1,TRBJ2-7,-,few,CASSPSGTAPYEQYF,TGCGCCAGCAGCCCAAGTGGGACGGCCCCCTACGAGCAGTACTTC
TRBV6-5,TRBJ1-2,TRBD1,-,CASSYLLRQGPGGYTF,TGTGCCAGCAGTTACCTACTTCGACAGGGACCGGGGGGCTACACCTTC
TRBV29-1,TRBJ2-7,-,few,CSVGRAGERYEQYF,TGCAGCGTTGGAAGGGCAGGGGAGCGCTACGAGCAGTACTTC
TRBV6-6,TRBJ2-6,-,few,CASRSGANVLTF,TGTGCCAGCAGATCTGGGGCCAACGTCCTGACTTTC
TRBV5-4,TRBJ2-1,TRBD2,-,CASSPTSGSDEQFF,TGTGCCAGCAGCCCGACTAGCGGGAGTGATGAGCAGTTCTTC
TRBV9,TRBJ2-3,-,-,CASSGGESTDTQYF,TGTGCCAGCAGCGGGGGCGAGAGCACAGATACGCAGTATTTT
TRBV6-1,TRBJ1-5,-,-,CARGPGREDQPQHF,TGTGCCAGGGGACCTGGCAGAGAAGATCAGCCCCAGCATTTT
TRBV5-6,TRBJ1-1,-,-,CASRFYGGNTEAFF,TGTGCCAGCAGGTTCTATGGGGGGAACACTGAAGCTTTCTTT
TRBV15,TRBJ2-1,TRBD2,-,CATSRERLAGGGEQFF,TGTGCCACCAGCAGGGAGCGACTAGCCGGGGGAGGTGAGCAGTTCTTC
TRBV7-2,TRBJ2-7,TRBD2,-,CASSFHSGRSYEQYF,TGTGCCAGCAGCTTTCACAGCGGGAGATCATACGAGCAGTACTTC
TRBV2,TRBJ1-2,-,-,CASSDAGLNYGYTF,TGTGCCAGCAGTGATGCAGGCCTGAACTATGGCTACACCTTC
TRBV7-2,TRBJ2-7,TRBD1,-,CASSPWTGLRYEQYF,TGTGCCAGCAGCCCCTGGACAGGGTTACGCTACGAGCAGTACTTC
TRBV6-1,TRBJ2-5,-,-,CASSKPQETQYF,TGTGCCAGCAGTAAGCCTCAAGAGACCCAGTACTTC
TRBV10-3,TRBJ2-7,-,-,CAIRGRLVAEQYF,TGTGCCATCAGAGGAAGACTAGTCGCCGAGCAGTACTTC
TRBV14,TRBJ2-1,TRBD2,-,CASSQDRGLVGYNEQFF,TGTGCCAGCAGCCAAGATAGGGGACTAGTAGGCTACAATGAGCAGTTCTTC
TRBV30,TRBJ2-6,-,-,CAWGSPGANVLTF,TGTGCCTGGGGCTCTCCTGGGGCCAACGTCCTGACTTTC
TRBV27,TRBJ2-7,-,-,CASSSERDTYEQYF,TGTGCCAGCAGTTCAGAACGGGACACCTACGAGCAGTACTTC
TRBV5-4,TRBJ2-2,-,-,CASSLAGHERTGELFF,TGTGCCAGCAGCTTGGCGGGGCATGAGCGGACCGGGGAGCTGTTTTTT
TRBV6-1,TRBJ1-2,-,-,CASSERGVGYTF,TGTGCCAGCAGTGAAAGAGGTGTGGGCTACACCTTC
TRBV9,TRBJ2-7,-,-,CASTTGGEGYEQYF,TGTGCCAGCACTACAGGGGGGGAAGGCTACGAGCAGTACTTC
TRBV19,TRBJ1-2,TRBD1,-,CASSVNPQGFGYTF,TGTGCCAGTAGTGTAAATCCACAGGGGTTTGGCTACACCTTC
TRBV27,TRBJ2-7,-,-,CASSSQTASYEQYF,TGTGCCAGCAGTTCTCAGACCGCTTCCTACGAGCAGTACTTC
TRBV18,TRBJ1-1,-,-,CASSPGPMMNTEAFF,TGTGCCAGCTCACCAGGGCCGATGATGAACACTGAAGCTTTCTTT
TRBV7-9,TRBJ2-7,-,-,CASSPGISADYEQYF,TGTGCCAGCAGCCCTGGAATTAGCGCCGACTACGAGCAGTACTTC
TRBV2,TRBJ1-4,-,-,CASRGNEKLFF,TGTGCCAGCAGGGGCAATGAAAAACTGTTTTTT
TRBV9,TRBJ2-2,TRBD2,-,CASSPRAGGNTGELFF,TGTGCCAGCAGCCCACGGGCGGGGGGGAACACCGGGGAGCTGTTTTTT
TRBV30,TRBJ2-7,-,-,CAWSSGGLRDRSYEQYF,TGTGCCTGGAGTTCAGGGGGACTACGGGACCGCTCCTACGAGCAGTACTTC
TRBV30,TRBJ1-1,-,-,CAWKRLQNTEAFF,TGTGCCTGGAAAAGACTACAGAACACTGAAGCTTTCTTT
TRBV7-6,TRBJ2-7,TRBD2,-,CASSLVALSGGASYEQYF,TGTGCCAGCAGCTTAGTGGCGCTTAGCGGGGGGGCGTCCTACGAGCAGTACTTC
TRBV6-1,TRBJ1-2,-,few,CASLTFQAETNGYTF,TGTGCCAGCCTTACCTTCCAGGCAGAAACTAATGGCTACACCTTC
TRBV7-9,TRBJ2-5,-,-,CASSLIEETQYF,TGTGCCAGCAGCTTAATTGAAGAGACCCAGTACTTC